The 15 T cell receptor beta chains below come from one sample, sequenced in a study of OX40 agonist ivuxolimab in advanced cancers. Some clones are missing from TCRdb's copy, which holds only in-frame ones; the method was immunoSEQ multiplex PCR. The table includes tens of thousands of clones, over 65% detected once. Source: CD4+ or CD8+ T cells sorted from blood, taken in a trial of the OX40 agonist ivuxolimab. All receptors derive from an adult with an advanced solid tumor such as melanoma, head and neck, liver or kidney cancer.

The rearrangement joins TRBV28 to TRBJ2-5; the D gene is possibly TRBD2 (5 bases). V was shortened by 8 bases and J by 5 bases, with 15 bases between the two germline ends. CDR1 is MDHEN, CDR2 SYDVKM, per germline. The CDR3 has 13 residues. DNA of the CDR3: TGTGCCAGCGGAGGAGACTCTCTGGAGACCCAGTACTTC. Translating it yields CASGGDSLETQYF.

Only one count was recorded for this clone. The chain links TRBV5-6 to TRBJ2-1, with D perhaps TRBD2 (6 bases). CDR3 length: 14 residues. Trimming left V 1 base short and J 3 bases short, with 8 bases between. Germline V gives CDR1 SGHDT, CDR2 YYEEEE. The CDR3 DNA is TGTGCCAGCAGCTTGAGACTAGTCTACAATGAGCAGTTCTTC. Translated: CASSLRLVYNEQFF.

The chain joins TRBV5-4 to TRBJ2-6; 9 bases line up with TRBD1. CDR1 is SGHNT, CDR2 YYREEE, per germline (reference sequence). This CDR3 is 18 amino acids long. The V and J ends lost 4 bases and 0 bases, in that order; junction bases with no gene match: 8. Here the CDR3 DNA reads TGTGCCAGCAGCATAGGACAGGGGTCATACTCTGGGGCCAACGTCCTGACTTTC. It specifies CASSIGQGSYSGANVLTF.

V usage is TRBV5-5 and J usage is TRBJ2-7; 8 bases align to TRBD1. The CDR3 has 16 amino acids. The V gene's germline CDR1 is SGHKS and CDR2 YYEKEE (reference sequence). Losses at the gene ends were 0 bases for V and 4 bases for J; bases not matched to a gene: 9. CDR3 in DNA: TGTGCCAGCAGCTTGGCGACAGGACAGGGAAGATACGAGCAGTACTTC. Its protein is CASSLATGQGRYEQYF.

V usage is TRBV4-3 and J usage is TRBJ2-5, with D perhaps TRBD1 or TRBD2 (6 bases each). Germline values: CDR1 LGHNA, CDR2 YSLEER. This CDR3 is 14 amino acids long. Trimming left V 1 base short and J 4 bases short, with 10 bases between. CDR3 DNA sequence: TGCGCCAGCAGCCAAGGGGGGGCCGGAGAGACCCAGTACTTC. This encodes CASSQGGAGETQYF.

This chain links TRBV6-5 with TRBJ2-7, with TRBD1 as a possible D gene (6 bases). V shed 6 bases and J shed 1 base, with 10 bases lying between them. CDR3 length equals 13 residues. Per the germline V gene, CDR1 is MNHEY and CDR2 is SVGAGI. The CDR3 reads CASRSQGSYEQYF. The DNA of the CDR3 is TGTGCCAGCAGGTCACAGGGTTCCTACGAGCAGTACTTC.

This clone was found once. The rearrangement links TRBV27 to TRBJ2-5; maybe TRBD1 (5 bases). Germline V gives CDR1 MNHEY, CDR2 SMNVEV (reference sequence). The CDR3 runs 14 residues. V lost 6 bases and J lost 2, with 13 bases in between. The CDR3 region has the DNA TGTGCCAGCAGCCTCAATGCAGGGCAAGAGACCCAGTACTTC. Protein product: CASSLNAGQETQYF.

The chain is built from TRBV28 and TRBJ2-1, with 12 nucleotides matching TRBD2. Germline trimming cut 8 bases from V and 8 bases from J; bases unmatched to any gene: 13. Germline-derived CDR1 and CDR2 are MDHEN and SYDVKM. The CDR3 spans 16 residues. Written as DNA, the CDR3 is TGTGCCAGCTCTCTACTCAGACTAGCGGGAGAGGATGAGCAGTTCTTC. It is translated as CASSLLRLAGEDEQFF.

CDR3 DNA sequence: TGTGCCTGGAGTGTACCCGACAGGGGGCCGAACACTGAAGCTTTCTTT. It encodes CAWSVPDRGPNTEAFF. V and J are TRBV30 and TRBJ1-1; 10 bases line up with TRBD1. The CDR3 totals 16 residues. The trim removed 0 bases at V and 1 base at J, leaving 5 bases unmatched. Germline values: CDR1 GTSNPN, CDR2 SVGIG (reference sequence). Full variable domain (missing parts from reference TRBV30 and TRBJ1-1): SQTIHQWPATLVQPVGSPLSLECTVEGTSNPNLYWYRQAAGRGLQLLFYSVGIGQISSEVPQNLSASRPQDRQFILSSKKLLLSDSGFYLCAWSVPDRGPNTEAFFGQGTRLTVV.

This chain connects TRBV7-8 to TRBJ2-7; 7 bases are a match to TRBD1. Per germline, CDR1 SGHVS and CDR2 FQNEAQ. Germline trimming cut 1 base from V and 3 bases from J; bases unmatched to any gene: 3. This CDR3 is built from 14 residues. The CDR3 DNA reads TGTGCCAGCAGCTTAGACAGGGGTGACTACGAGCAGTACTTC. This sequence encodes CASSLDRGDYEQYF.

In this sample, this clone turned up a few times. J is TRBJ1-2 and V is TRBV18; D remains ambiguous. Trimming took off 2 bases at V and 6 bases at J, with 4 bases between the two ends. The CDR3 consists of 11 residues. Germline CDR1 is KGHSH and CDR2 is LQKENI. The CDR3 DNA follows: TGTGCCAGCTCACCAGGGGATGGCTACACCTTC. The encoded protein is CASSPGDGYTF. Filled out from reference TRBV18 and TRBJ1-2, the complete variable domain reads NAGVMQNPRHLVRRRGQEARLRCSPMKGHSHVYWYRQLPEEGLKFMVYLQKENIIDESGMPKERFSAEFPKEGPSILRIQQVVRGDSAAYFCASSPGDGYTFGSGTRLTVV.

In nucleotides, the CDR3 is TGCGCCAGCAGCCCTCAGGGGGGAGGCACAGATACGCAGTATTTT. Amino acid sequence: CASSPQGGGTDTQYF. The V and J genes are TRBV4-1 and TRBJ2-3, with D possibly being TRBD1 (7 bases). Germline V gene sequence: CDR1 MGHRA, CDR2 YSYEKL. The V and J ends lost 4 bases and 1 base respectively, with 12 bases between them. The CDR3 covers 15 residues.

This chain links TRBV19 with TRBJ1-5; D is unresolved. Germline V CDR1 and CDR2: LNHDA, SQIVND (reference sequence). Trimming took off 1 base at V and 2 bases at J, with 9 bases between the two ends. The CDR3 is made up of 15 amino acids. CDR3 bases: TGTGCCAGTAGTATAGTAGGGATGGGCAATCAGCCCCAGCATTTT. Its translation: CASSIVGMGNQPQHF.

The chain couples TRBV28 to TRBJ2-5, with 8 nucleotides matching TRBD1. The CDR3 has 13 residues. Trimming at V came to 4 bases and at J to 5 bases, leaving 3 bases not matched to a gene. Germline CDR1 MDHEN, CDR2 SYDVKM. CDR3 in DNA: TGTGCCAGCAGTTCAGGGGGCCGGGAGACCCAGTACTTC. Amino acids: CASSSGGRETQYF.

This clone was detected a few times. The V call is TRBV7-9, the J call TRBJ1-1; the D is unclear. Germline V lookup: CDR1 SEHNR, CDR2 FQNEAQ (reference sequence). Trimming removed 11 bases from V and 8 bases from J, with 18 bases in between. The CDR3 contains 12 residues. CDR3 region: CASSKPPSEAFF. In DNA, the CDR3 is TGTGCCTCCTCGAAACCGCCCTCGGAAGCTTTCTTT.